The present T cell receptor beta chain was sequenced within a study of post-analysis software for immune sequencing data. TCR beta cDNA libraries included unique molecular identifiers. With roughly 1 to 10 million T cells as the source, 400,000 to 550,000 cDNA molecules resulted. TCRdb independently ran MiXCR on the PCR reads; one entry per CDR3 protein. The sample has approximately 570,000 distinct CDR3 sequences, roughly 40% seen once. Whole-study results and caveats: Samples prepared in the same batch strongly co-clustered by F measure.

About this clonotype: The antigen remains undetermined.

The sequence was collected from a girl aged 10-17 years with multiple sclerosis. Input material: blood.

In nucleotides, the CDR3 is TGCAGTGCAGAACAGGGGAGGACTGAAGCTTTCTTT. Translation: CSAEQGRTEAFF. The rearrangement joins TRBV20-1 to TRBJ1-1; TRBD1 agrees at 7 bases. In germline, CDR1 is DFQATT, CDR2 SNEGSKA (reference sequence). This CDR3 is 12 amino acids long. Unmatched junction bases numbered 6, after V lost 6 bases and J lost 5 bases.